The 10 T cell receptor beta chains below all came from one sample that was sequenced in a study of blood T cells in healthy people across ages. Using a J-beta primer mix together with a sample-barcoded 5' primer, a second PCR was run for roughly 6 to 12 cycles. TCRdb reprocessed the 5' RACE reads with MiXCR, giving one entry per CDR3 protein. The sample includes 1.6 million or so distinct CDR3 sequences, roughly 32% of them seen just once. Sequencing was performed on blood. These receptors all stem from a woman aged 25 to 39 in good health.

This clonotype was seen ten or more times. This chain joins TRBV6-1 and TRBJ2-6; D remains unclear. V gave up 2 bases and J gave up 2 bases, with 4 bases separating them. CDR3 length: 14 amino acids. Germline V gene lookup returns CDR1 MNHNS and CDR2 SASEGT. CDR3 loop: CASSEYAGANVLTF. CDR3 coding DNA: TGTGCCAGCAGTGAATACGCTGGGGCCAACGTCCTGACTTTC.

The chain has TRBV9 and TRBJ2-7; possible D gene TRBD1, 5 bases. Germline V gene sequence: CDR1 SGDLS, CDR2 YYNGEE. This CDR3 is built from 16 residues. V was pared by 0 bases and J by 2 bases, with 15 bases between. CDR3 sequence (DNA): TGTGCCAGCAGCGTAGAGGAGTTCAGGGTACCCTACGAGCAGTACTTC. Its protein product is CASSVEEFRVPYEQYF. Full variable domain (missing parts from reference TRBV9 and TRBJ2-7): DSGVTQTPKHLITATGQRVTLRCSPRSGDLSVYWYQQSLDQGLQFLIQYYNGEERAKGNILERFSAQQFPDLHSELNLSSLELGDSALYFCASSVEEFRVPYEQYFGPGTRLTVT.

This clonotype came up a few times. This chain joins TRBV20-1 and TRBJ2-7; D uncertain. Germline V gives CDR1 DFQATT, CDR2 SNEGSKA (reference sequence). There are 14 residues in the CDR3. V lost 4 bases, J lost 1 base, and 14 bases lay in between. CDR3 coding DNA: TGCAGTGCTAAAAGAAGGGCGGCGTCCTACGAGCAGTACTTC. As protein: CSAKRRAASYEQYF.

The chain is built from TRBV7-9 and TRBJ2-1; 9 positions agree with TRBD2. This CDR3 spans 14 amino acids. After removal of 8 bases from V and 7 bases from J, the junction contained 9 bases not matched to a gene. Germline V gene data show CDR1 as SEHNR and CDR2 as FQNEAQ (reference sequence). In nucleotides, the CDR3 is TGTGCCAGCCTGGCGGGAGGGAAATATAATGAGCAGTTCTTC. It specifies CASLAGGKYNEQFF. The full variable domain, in which reference TRBV7-9 and TRBJ2-1 provide the parts outside the CDR3, is DTGVSQNPRHKITKRGQNVTFRCDPISEHNRLYWYRQTLGQGPEFLTYFQNEAQLEKSRLLSDRFSAERPKGSFSTLEIQRTEQGDSAMYLCASLAGGKYNEQFFGPGTRLTVL.

The rearrangement links TRBV6-2 or TRBV6-3 to TRBJ2-7, with 8 positions matching TRBD1. Germline-derived CDR1 and CDR2 are MNHEY and SVGEGT. V shed 6 bases, J shed 4 bases, and the junction held 14 bases outside the gene matches. The CDR3 consists of 16 residues. CDR3 coding DNA: TGTGCCAGCAGCGCATCGGGACAGGCGCACCCGTACGAGCAGTACTTC. Amino acid sequence: CASSASGQAHPYEQYF.

This clonotype was picked up a small number of times. J is TRBJ2-3 and V is TRBV7-6; 10 nucleotides agree with TRBD2. There are 15 residues in the CDR3. CDR1 and CDR2 from the germline V gene are SGHVS and FNYEAQ. J was trimmed by 4 bases and V by 3 bases; bases with no gene match: 4. The CDR3 DNA reads TGTGCCAGCAGCTTGAGCGGGGGGGTAGCAGATACGCAGTATTTT. Translated: CASSLSGGVADTQYF.

As DNA, the CDR3 is TGTGCCACGCGATCCGGAGGGCCGAGCCCAGATACGCAGTATTTT. Translation: CATRSGGPSPDTQYF. The chain employs TRBV10-3 and TRBJ2-3; D is perhaps TRBD2 (6 bases). This CDR3 comprises 15 residues. V dropped 10 bases and J dropped 4 bases, with 21 bases sitting between them. The germline V gene encodes CDR1 ENHRY and CDR2 SYGVKD.

This clonotype turned up a few times. The V call is TRBV25-1, the J call TRBJ2-7; D might be TRBD1 (5 bases). Germline lookup yields CDR1 MGHDK and CDR2 SYGVNS. The ends were cut back, 3 bases at V and 4 bases at J, with 16 bases in the middle. The CDR3 sequence is 15 residues long. CDR3 in DNA: TGTGCCAGCAGTGACCAGGGTGGCCATCTTTACGAGCAGTACTTC. It is translated as CASSDQGGHLYEQYF.

This clonotype showed up just a few times. The chain joins TRBV5-1 to TRBJ2-1; 9 bases line up with TRBD1. J was trimmed by 7 bases and V by 6 bases; bases with no gene match: 11. The CDR3 is 15 amino acids. Germline loops: CDR1 SGHRS, CDR2 YFSETQ. The CDR3 protein is CASNPSTTGGNEQFF. Written as DNA, the CDR3 is TGCGCCAGCAACCCATCGACGACAGGGGGTAATGAGCAGTTCTTC.

This clonotype was detected only a few times. V and J are TRBV7-3 and TRBJ1-1; D not certain. The CDR3 has 12 residues. Germline CDR1 is SGHTA and CDR2 is FQGTGA. The ends were cut back, 4 bases at V and 4 bases at J, with 7 bases in the middle. The CDR3 reads CASSSSSTEAFF. In DNA form, the CDR3 reads TGTGCCAGCAGCTCCTCGAGCACTGAAGCTTTCTTT.